These 21 T cell receptor beta chains share one sample of origin, sequenced in a study of T cell repertoires in cytomegalovirus infection. TCRdb reanalysed the reads using MiXCR and keeps one entry per CDR3 protein. The table has about 110,000 distinct CDR3 sequences, around 31% seen once. Their cognate antigens are unknown. Sequencing was performed on CD8+ T cells from cultured PBMCs, taken from culture after CMV antigen stimulation. The receptor set was obtained from a human donor in good health (CMV status not recorded). Some clones in this sample may be carry-over from other donors' samples.

This clonotype was seen only a few times. The genes are TRBV28 and TRBJ2-7, with 7 nucleotides matching TRBD1. The CDR3 contains 14 residues. CDR1 and CDR2 from the germline V gene are MDHEN and SYDVKM. Losses at the gene ends were 5 bases for V and 2 bases for J; bases not matched to a gene: 6. CDR3: CASSPGTVPYEQYF. Here the CDR3 DNA reads TGTGCCAGCAGTCCCGGGACAGTTCCCTACGAGCAGTACTTC.

The sample holds a few counts of this clonotype. The chain couples TRBV20-1 to TRBJ2-2; D perhaps matches TRBD1 (6 bases). V was cut by 3 bases and J by 4 bases, with 15 bases left in between. The CDR3 spans 15 residues. Germline assignment: CDR1 DFQATT and CDR2 SNEGSKA (reference sequence). DNA of the CDR3: TGCAGTGCTAGGAGGCAAGGGGGACCCACCGGGGAGCTGTTTTTT. This codes for CSARRQGGPTGELFF.

V is TRBV27 and J is TRBJ1-6; the D gene is possibly TRBD1 (5 bases). CDR1 and CDR2 from the germline V gene are MNHEY and SMNVEV (reference sequence). The CDR3 is 15 residues long. Trimming took off 2 bases at V and 8 bases at J, with 13 bases between the two ends. CDR3 coding DNA: TGTGCCAGCAGTTTACTAGGGGCTCGGGATTCACCCCTCCACTTT. It yields the protein CASSLLGARDSPLHF.

This clonotype occurred a few times. The V gene is TRBV20-1, the J gene TRBJ2-1; tentative D call: TRBD2 (5 bases). The CDR3 is 14 residues long. V lost 6 bases to trimming and J lost 0 bases, with 12 bases between them. Germline V CDR1 and CDR2: DFQATT, SNEGSKA (reference sequence). This CDR3 reads CSASGESSYNEQFF. The CDR3, as DNA: TGCAGTGCCAGTGGGGAGAGCTCCTACAATGAGCAGTTCTTC.

There are many counts of this clonotype. For the CDR3, the DNA is TGTGCCAGCAGCCCGGGACAGATCTACGAGCAGTACTTC. It encodes CASSPGQIYEQYF. The J gene is TRBJ2-7, the V gene TRBV7-6, with 7 bases matching TRBD1. This CDR3 contains 13 residues. J lost 3 bases, V lost 5 bases, and 4 bases had no gene match. Per germline, CDR1 SGHVS and CDR2 FNYEAQ.

The rearrangement joins TRBV20-1 to TRBJ2-7, with TRBD1 identical over 9 bases. V shed 3 bases, J shed 0 bases, and the junction held 3 bases outside the gene matches. CDR1 and CDR2 from the germline V gene are DFQATT and SNEGSKA (reference sequence). This CDR3 has 14 amino acids. The CDR3 protein is CSASGTGFSYEQYF. DNA of the CDR3: TGCAGTGCTAGTGGGACAGGGTTCTCCTACGAGCAGTACTTC.

Notes on this clonotype: This may arise from a read error, as a much more abundant clone is one base away. The rearrangement joins TRBV10-3 to TRBJ2-7; TRBD2 might be the D (6 bases). Deletions cut 6 bases from V and 7 bases from J, with 19 bases between. The CDR3 covers 14 residues. Per the germline V gene, CDR1 is ENHRY and CDR2 is SYGVKD. The CDR3 DNA reads as TGTGCCATCAGAACCGAGACGGGGGAAGGAGAGCAGTACTTC. Residues: CAIRTETGEGEQYF.

This clonotype was found a few times. The chain links TRBV10-2 to TRBJ2-7; D not resolved. Germline CDR1 and CDR2: WSHSY and SAAADI. Deletions cut 2 bases from V and 2 bases from J, with 10 bases between. The CDR3 is 14 amino acids. The CDR3 DNA reads as TGCGCCAGCAGTGAGCGTAGGGATCCCTACGAGCAGTACTTC. Translation: CASSERRDPYEQYF.

This chain links TRBV20-1 with TRBJ1-6; perhaps TRBD1 as D (5 bases). V was shortened by 2 bases and J by 8 bases, with 13 bases between the two germline ends. CDR1 DFQATT and CDR2 SNEGSKA come from the germline V gene (reference sequence). There are 14 residues in the CDR3. Written as DNA, the CDR3 is TGCAGTGCTAGATTCCAGGGTGGTTATTCACCCCTCCACTTT. Its protein is CSARFQGGYSPLHF.

This clonotype was counted a single time. This chain connects TRBV27 to TRBJ2-1; 10 bases match TRBD2. The trim removed 1 base at V and 0 bases at J, leaving 6 bases unmatched. The V gene's germline CDR1 is MNHEY and CDR2 SMNVEV (reference sequence). There are 18 residues in the CDR3. The CDR3 DNA follows: TGTGCCAGCAGTTTATGGGCTAGCGGGGGACCCTCCTACAATGAGCAGTTCTTC. Its translation is CASSLWASGGPSYNEQFF.

The V and J genes are TRBV7-2 and TRBJ2-3; no definite D call. The V and J ends lost 5 bases and 6 bases respectively, with 15 bases between them. Germline V gene lookup returns CDR1 SGHTA and CDR2 FQGNSA. The CDR3 runs 14 residues. Here the CDR3 reads CASSIDGPLDTQYF. As DNA, the CDR3 is TGTGCCAGCAGCATCGATGGCCCTTTGGATACGCAGTATTTT.

This clonotype was seen a few times. The chain couples TRBV6-6 to TRBJ1-5; a weak D match, TRBD1 (5 bases). Germline lookup yields CDR1 MNHNY and CDR2 SVGAGI (reference sequence). CDR3 length: 16 residues. V lost 0 bases and J 0 bases, leaving 9 bases between the germline ends. CDR3: CASSYSIGGSNQPQHF. CDR3 DNA sequence: TGTGCCAGCAGTTACTCGATCGGGGGTAGCAATCAGCCCCAGCATTTT.

This clonotype was detected only a few times. The CDR3 is CASSHTGQANEQFF. As DNA, the CDR3 is TGTGCCAGCAGCCATACGGGACAGGCCAATGAGCAGTTCTTC. This chain joins TRBV4-2 and TRBJ2-1, with 8 bases matching TRBD1. V lost 3 bases to trimming and J lost 6 bases; unmatched junction nucleotides: 4. Per germline, CDR1 LGHNA and CDR2 YNFKEQ. The CDR3 has 14 amino acids.

This clonotype was counted ten times or more. V usage is TRBV24-1 and J usage is TRBJ1-1, with TRBD1 as a possible D gene (6 bases). V lost 4 bases, J lost 0 bases, and 26 bases lay in between. The CDR3 loop spans 20 amino acids. Germline loops: CDR1 KGHDR, CDR2 SFDVKD. In DNA, the CDR3 is TGTGCCACCAGTGACCCCGAAGGCCAACAGGGAACGTACATGAACACTGAAGCTTTCTTT. It translates to CATSDPEGQQGTYMNTEAFF.

This chain links TRBV19 with TRBJ1-1; D possibly corresponds to TRBD1 (5 bases). Looked up from germline, CDR1 is LNHDA and CDR2 is SQIVND (reference sequence). The CDR3 is made up of 15 amino acids. V was cut by 9 bases and J by 0 bases, with 17 bases left in between. The CDR3 coding sequence is TGTGCCAGCCGACCGGGACTGCGCATGAACACTGAAGCTTTCTTT. The encoded protein is CASRPGLRMNTEAFF.

This clonotype was picked up a small number of times. The CDR3 DNA reads as TGTGCTAGTGGTTTGGGCTCTGTCCTCCAATGGAATGGGCAGTATTTT. As protein: CASGLGSVLQWNGQYF. V and J are TRBV12-5 and TRBJ2-3; no definite D call. Germline V gene sequence: CDR1 LGHNT, CDR2 FRNRAP. The CDR3 runs 16 residues. Trimming took off 1 base at V and 11 bases at J, with 22 bases between the two ends.

The chain employs TRBV20-1 and TRBJ1-2; D is ambiguous. V dropped 0 bases and J dropped 4 bases, with 9 bases sitting between them. This CDR3 has 13 amino acids. Germline assignment: CDR1 DFQATT and CDR2 SNEGSKA (reference sequence). The CDR3 sequence: CSARDGSVYGYTF. The CDR3 DNA reads TGCAGTGCTAGAGATGGTTCAGTCTATGGCTACACCTTC.

This clonotype was observed a few times. The chain recombines TRBV9 with TRBJ1-5, with D uncertain. In germline, CDR1 is SGDLS, CDR2 YYNGEE. The CDR3 loop spans 14 amino acids. Trimming left V 0 bases short and J 6 bases short, with 10 bases between. CDR3 sequence: CASSVGADVQPQHF. The CDR3 DNA reads TGTGCCAGCAGCGTAGGGGCTGATGTTCAGCCCCAGCATTTT.

The chain is built from TRBV29-1 and TRBJ2-2; D is undetermined. This CDR3 has 15 amino acids. Germline V CDR1 and CDR2: SQVTM, ANQGSEA. Trimming shortened V by 2 bases and J by 0 bases, and 10 bases separated the two germline ends. The CDR3 DNA follows: TGCAGCGTTGAAATGGCCGACACGAACACCGGGGAGCTGTTTTTT. It yields the protein CSVEMADTNTGELFF.

The chain links TRBV7-9 to TRBJ2-3, with 7 bases matching TRBD2. The CDR3 extends over 14 amino acids. With 5 bases clipped from V and 4 bases from J, the junction kept 6 bases outside the gene matches. The germline V gene encodes CDR1 SEHNR and CDR2 FQNEAQ (reference sequence). Written as DNA, the CDR3 is TGTGCCAGCAGCAAGCGGGGTGGGGCAGATACGCAGTATTTT. Residues: CASSKRGGADTQYF.

The CDR3 nucleotides read TGTGCCAGTACGCTCATGAACACTGAAGCTTTCTTT. Residues: CASTLMNTEAFF. V and J are TRBV5-6 and TRBJ1-1; D gene ambiguous. V was cut by 8 bases and J by 0 bases, with 8 bases left in between. Per germline, CDR1 SGHDT and CDR2 YYEEEE. This CDR3 contains 12 residues. Full variable domain (outside the CDR3, taken from reference TRBV5-6 and TRBJ1-1): DAGVTQSPTHLIKTRGQQVTLRCSPKSGHDTVSWYQQALGQGPQFIFQYYEEEERQRGNFPDRFSGHQFPNYSSELNVNALLLGDSALYLCASTLMNTEAFFGQGTRLTVV.